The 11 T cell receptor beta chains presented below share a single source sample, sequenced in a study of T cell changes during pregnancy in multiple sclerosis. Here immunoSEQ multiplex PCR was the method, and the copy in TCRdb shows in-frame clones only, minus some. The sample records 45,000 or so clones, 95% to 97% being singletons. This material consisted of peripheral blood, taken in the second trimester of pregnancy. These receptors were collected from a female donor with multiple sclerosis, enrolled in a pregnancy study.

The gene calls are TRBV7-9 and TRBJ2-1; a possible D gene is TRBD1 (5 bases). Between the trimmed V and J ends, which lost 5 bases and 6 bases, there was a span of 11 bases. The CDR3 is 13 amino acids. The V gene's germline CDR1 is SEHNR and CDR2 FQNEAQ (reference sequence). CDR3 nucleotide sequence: TGTGCCAGCAGCCCTGGACACCCCAATGAGCAGTTCTTC. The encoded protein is CASSPGHPNEQFF.

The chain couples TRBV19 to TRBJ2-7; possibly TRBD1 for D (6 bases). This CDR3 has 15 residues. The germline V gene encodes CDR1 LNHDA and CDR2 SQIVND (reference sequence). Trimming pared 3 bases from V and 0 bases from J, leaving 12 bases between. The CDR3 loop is CASSMIGQSSYEQYF. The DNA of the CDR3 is TGTGCCAGTAGTATGATCGGACAGAGCTCCTACGAGCAGTACTTC.

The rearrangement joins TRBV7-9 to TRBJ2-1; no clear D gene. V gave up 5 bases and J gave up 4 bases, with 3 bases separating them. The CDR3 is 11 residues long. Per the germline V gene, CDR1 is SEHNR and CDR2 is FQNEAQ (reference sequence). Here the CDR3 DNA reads TGTGCCAGCAGCCCGTACAATGAGCAGTTCTTC. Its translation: CASSPYNEQFF.

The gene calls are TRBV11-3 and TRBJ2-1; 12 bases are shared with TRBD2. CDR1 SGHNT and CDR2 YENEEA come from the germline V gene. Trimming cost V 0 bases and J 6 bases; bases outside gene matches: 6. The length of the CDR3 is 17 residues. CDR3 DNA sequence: TGTGCCAGCAGCTTAGATCGGGCTAGCGGGGGGGCCAATGAGCAGTTCTTC. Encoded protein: CASSLDRASGGANEQFF.

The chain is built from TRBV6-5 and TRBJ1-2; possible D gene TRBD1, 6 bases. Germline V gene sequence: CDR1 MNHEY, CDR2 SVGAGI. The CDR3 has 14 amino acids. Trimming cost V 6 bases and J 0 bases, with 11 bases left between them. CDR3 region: CASRPGQTNYGYTF. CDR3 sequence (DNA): TGTGCCAGCAGACCCGGACAGACTAACTATGGCTACACCTTC.

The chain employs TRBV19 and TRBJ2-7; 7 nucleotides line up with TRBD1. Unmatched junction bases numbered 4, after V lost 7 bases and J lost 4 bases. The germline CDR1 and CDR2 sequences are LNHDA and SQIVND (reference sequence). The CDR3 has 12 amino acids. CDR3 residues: CASKGQLYEQYF. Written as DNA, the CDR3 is TGTGCCAGTAAGGGACAGCTTTACGAGCAGTACTTC.

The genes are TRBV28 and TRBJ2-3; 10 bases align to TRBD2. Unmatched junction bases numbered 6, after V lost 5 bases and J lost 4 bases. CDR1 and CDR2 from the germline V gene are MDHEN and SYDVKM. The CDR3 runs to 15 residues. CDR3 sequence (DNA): TGTGCCAGCAGTCCGCTAGCGGGAGTTCCAGATACGCAGTATTTT. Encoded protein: CASSPLAGVPDTQYF.

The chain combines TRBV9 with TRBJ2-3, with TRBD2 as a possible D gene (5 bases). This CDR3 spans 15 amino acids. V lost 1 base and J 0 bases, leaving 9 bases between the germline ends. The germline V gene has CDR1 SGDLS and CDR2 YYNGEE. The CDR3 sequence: CASSVSGPSTDTQYF. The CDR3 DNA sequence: TGTGCCAGCAGCGTAAGCGGACCTAGCACAGATACGCAGTATTTT.

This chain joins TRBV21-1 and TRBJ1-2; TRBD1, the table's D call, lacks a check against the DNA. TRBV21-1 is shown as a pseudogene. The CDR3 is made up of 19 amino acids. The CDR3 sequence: CASSALEPGQPFLIRGYTF. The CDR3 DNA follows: TGTGCCAGCAGCGCCCTAGAACCGGGACAGCCGTTTTTAATTCGTGGCTACACCTTC.

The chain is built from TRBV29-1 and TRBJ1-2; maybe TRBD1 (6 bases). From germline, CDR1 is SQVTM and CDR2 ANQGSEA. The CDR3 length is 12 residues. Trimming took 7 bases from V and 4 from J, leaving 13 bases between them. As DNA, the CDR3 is TGCAGCGGTCTTACAGGGACCTATGGCTACACCTTC. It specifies CSGLTGTYGYTF.

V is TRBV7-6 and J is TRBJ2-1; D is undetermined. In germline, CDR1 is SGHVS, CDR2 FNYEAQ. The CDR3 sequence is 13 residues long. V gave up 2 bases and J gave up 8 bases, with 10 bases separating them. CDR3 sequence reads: CASSLPASHEQFF. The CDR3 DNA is TGTGCCAGCAGCTTACCAGCGTCCCATGAGCAGTTCTTC.